This section outlines one TCR beta chain sequence together with its context. The sample belongs to a study of cytomegalovirus exposure and HLA in healthy donors. A multiplex PCR was run with 60 Vbeta primers and 13 Jbeta primers. Method: immunoSEQ multiplex PCR; TCRdb's copy keeps in-frame clones and lacks some. The sample shows about 130,000 clones, 79% of them seen only once. This receptor was taken from a man younger than 35 in good health and CMV-seronegative. Input material: PBMCs.

CDR3 DNA sequence: TGTGCCAGCAGTGCCCGGGGAGGTGGGCAAGAGACCCAGTACTTC. This codes for CASSARGGGQETQYF. J is TRBJ2-5 and V is TRBV2, with D tentatively TRBD2 (6 bases). CDR1 and CDR2 from the germline V gene are SNHLY and FYNNEI. The CDR3 spans 15 residues. V lost 4 bases, J lost 2 bases, and 14 bases lay in between.